These 29 T cell receptor beta chains share one sample of origin, sequenced in a study of T cell repertoires in aging, cancer and after chemotherapy. A mixed TRB-A/B primer pool amplified rearranged TRB by multiplex touch-down PCR. TCRdb passed the multiplex PCR reads through MiXCR, listing each CDR3 protein once. Found here are approximately 11,000 distinct CDR3 sequences, under 45% of them singletons; the top ten hold roughly 1.5%. Amplification of TCR beta used genomic DNA extracted from peripheral blood. The sequenced material came from blood. The receptors originated from a human donor in good health.

J is TRBJ1-2 and V is TRBV5-1; D not resolved. Per the germline V gene, CDR1 is SGHRS and CDR2 is YFSETQ. This CDR3 comprises 14 residues. V was pared by 5 bases and J by 4 bases, with 15 bases between. The CDR3 DNA reads TGCGCCAGCAGGAAAGAAATGGTTGGCTATGGCTACACCTTC. This encodes CASRKEMVGYGYTF.

This clonotype was seen only a few times. The V call is TRBV4-1, the J call TRBJ1-5, with TRBD1 identical over 7 bases. The CDR3 runs to 15 residues. Germline V gene lookup returns CDR1 MGHRA and CDR2 YSYEKL. V dropped 5 bases and J dropped 2; count of bases not matched to a gene: 6. Written as DNA, the CDR3 is TGCGCCAGCAGCGAAAACGACAGGGGCAATCAGCCCCAGCATTTT. Encoded protein: CASSENDRGNQPQHF.

The table lists this clonotype with a few counts. The junction and the germline gene differ at one end; a read error may be behind it. The J gene is TRBJ1-5, the V gene TRBV7-7; D not certain. The CDR3 is made up of 13 amino acids. From germline, CDR1 is SSHAT and CDR2 FNYEAQ (reference sequence). The CDR3, as DNA: TGTGCTAGCAGCCCTTGGATAGGTCAGCCCCAGCATTTT. Translating gives CASSPWIGQPQHF.

In the case of this clonotype: One end of the junction is discordant with germline, which a read error may explain. The chain uses TRBV9 and TRBJ2-3, with D maybe TRBD2 (6 bases). From germline, CDR1 is SGDLS and CDR2 YYNGEE. The CDR3 length is 15 residues. The CDR3 protein is CASGPTSGSTDTQNF. As DNA, the CDR3 is TGTGCCAGCGGACCGACTAGTGGTAGCACAGATACGCAGAATTTT.

The genes are TRBV30 and TRBJ1-6, with D unresolved. This CDR3 spans 13 amino acids. Looked up from germline, CDR1 is GTSNPN and CDR2 is SVGIG (reference sequence). V was trimmed by 7 bases and J by 4 bases, leaving 11 bases between them. CDR3 residues: CAFSPEYNSPLHF. The CDR3 bases are TGTGCCTTCTCCCCGGAGTATAATTCACCCCTCCACTTT.

This clonotype was seen a handful of times. The chain is built from TRBV24-1 and TRBJ2-3; 7 nucleotides align to TRBD2. CDR1 is KGHDR and CDR2 is SFDVKD in the germline V gene. The CDR3 totals 16 residues. J lost 4 bases, V lost 1 base, and 7 bases had no gene match. The CDR3 sequence is CATSDFVGGSADTQYF. In DNA, the CDR3 is TGTGCCACCAGTGATTTTGTGGGGGGGAGCGCAGATACGCAGTATTTT.

Written as DNA, the CDR3 is TGTGCCAGCAGCCCGCTAGCGGGGGGGCGCACCGGGGAGCTGTTTTTT. This gives the protein CASSPLAGGRTGELFF. This chain links TRBV5-4 with TRBJ2-2; 12 positions match TRBD2. The CDR3 extends over 16 amino acids. Germline assignment: CDR1 SGHNT and CDR2 YYREEE (reference sequence). Unmatched junction bases numbered 5, after V lost 4 bases and J lost 4 bases.

The table lists this clonotype with a few counts. The rearrangement joins TRBV12-3 or TRBV12-4 to TRBJ2-7; weak D call: TRBD2 (6 bases). The CDR3 length is 12 residues. V gave up 3 bases and J gave up 4 bases, with 7 bases separating them. The CDR3 protein is CASSFGGYEQYF. In nucleotides, the CDR3 is TGTGCCAGCAGTTTTGGGGGGTACGAGCAGTACTTC.

This clonotype has only a few counts. V and J are TRBV6-5 and TRBJ2-5; D is uncertain. This CDR3 region has 12 residues. The V gene's germline CDR1 is MNHEY and CDR2 SVGAGI. V was clipped by 2 bases and J by 5 bases, with 6 bases between them. The CDR3 nucleotides read TGTGCCAGCAGTTACAAAGGCGAGACCCAGTACTTC. Amino acids: CASSYKGETQYF.

This chain joins TRBV11-1 and TRBJ2-2; TRBD2 agrees at 11 bases. Germline lookup yields CDR1 SGHAT and CDR2 FQDESV (reference sequence). V lost 5 bases and J lost 1; bases outside the gene matches: 3. The CDR3 has 16 residues. The CDR3 region is CASSRGLAGNTGELFF. CDR3 DNA sequence: TGTGCCAGCAGCCGAGGACTAGCGGGGAACACCGGGGAGCTGTTTTTT.

Remarks on this clonotype: One junction end does not reproduce the germline sequence, and a read error may be involved. This sequence joins TRBV30 and TRBJ1-2; D is uncertain. CDR1 GTSNPN and CDR2 SVGIG come from the germline V gene (reference sequence). This CDR3 is 13 amino acids long. The DNA for the CDR3 is TGTGCCTGTAGTGTAAGTTTGGCTCGCGGCTACACCTTC. Translation: CACSVSLARGYTF.

The chain combines TRBV12-3 or TRBV12-4 with TRBJ2-5, with TRBD2 matching over 7 bases. The CDR3 loop spans 13 amino acids. CDR3 protein: CASGAGVGETQYF. The CDR3 bases are TGTGCTAGTGGTGCGGGGGTGGGGGAGACCCAGTACTTC.

The V gene is TRBV28, the J gene TRBJ1-2; TRBD1 matches at 7 bases. CDR1 MDHEN and CDR2 SYDVKM come from the germline V gene. This CDR3 comprises 13 residues. The V segment lost 2 bases and the J segment 7 bases; nucleotides outside the gene matches: 4. CDR3 coding DNA: TGTGCCAGCAGTTTAGGGACAGCCGGTGGCTACACCTTC. It codes for CASSLGTAGGYTF.

In its sample, this clonotype was seen a few times. The chain links TRBV6-1 to TRBJ2-5, with 11 bases that match TRBD2. Germline V lookup: CDR1 MNHNS, CDR2 SASEGT. This CDR3 comprises 16 residues. With V trimmed by 7 bases and J by 4 bases, 11 bases remained unmatched. CDR3 sequence reads: CASTLTSGGWGETQYF. The CDR3 region has the DNA TGTGCCAGCACCTTAACTAGCGGGGGTTGGGGAGAGACCCAGTACTTC.

This clonotype was seen only a few times. This chain joins TRBV7-9 and TRBJ2-1, with TRBD2 as a possible D gene (7 bases). The germline V gene has CDR1 SEHNR and CDR2 FQNEAQ (reference sequence). This CDR3 has 10 residues. CDR3: CASRGPEQFF. Written as DNA, the CDR3 is TGTGCATCGCGGGGGCCTGAGCAGTTCTTC.

By frequency in the sample, this clonotype is medium-sized. The V call is TRBV29-1, the J call TRBJ2-7; D tentatively reads TRBD1 or TRBD2 (6 bases each). Trimming cost V 4 bases and J 1 base, with 8 bases left between them. This CDR3 comprises 12 residues. Germline CDR1 SQVTM, CDR2 ANQGSEA. CDR3 nucleotide sequence: TGCAGCGTTGTAGGGGGGTCCTACGAGCAGTACGTC. Encoded protein: CSVVGGSYEQYV.

This clonotype appeared a few times. This chain uses TRBV6-5 with TRBJ2-2; D possibly corresponds to TRBD1 (5 bases). Germline lookup yields CDR1 MNHEY and CDR2 SVGAGI. The V end was cut by 2 bases, the J end by 6 bases, with 10 bases between. CDR3 length: 14 residues. CDR3 protein: CASSYVRGSGELFF. In DNA form, the CDR3 reads TGTGCCAGCAGTTACGTAAGGGGATCCGGGGAGCTGTTTTTT.

This clonotype appeared a few times. The gene calls are TRBV27 and TRBJ1-1; 8 bases fit TRBD1. The J segment lost 8 bases and the V segment lost 5 bases, leaving 1 base of the junction unmatched. Germline V gives CDR1 MNHEY, CDR2 SMNVEV (reference sequence). This CDR3 is 11 amino acids long. Here the CDR3 DNA reads TGTGCCAGCAGTCGGACAGGGGAAGCTTTCTTT. Its translation is CASSRTGEAFF.

By share of the sample, this clonotype is medium-sized. The chain employs TRBV12-3 or TRBV12-4 and TRBJ1-2; no firm D call. CDR3 length: 11 amino acids. The germline V and J ends were trimmed by 0 bases and 12 bases, with 8 bases remaining between them. The CDR3 spells CASSLALGDTF. CDR3 bases: TGTGCCAGCAGTTTAGCGTTGGGAGACACCTTC.

This clonotype was seen only a few times. The chain has TRBV19 and TRBJ1-6; tentative D call: TRBD1 (5 bases). The CDR3 runs to 15 residues. Germline V gene lookup returns CDR1 LNHDA and CDR2 SQIVND (reference sequence). Deletions cut 9 bases from V and 4 bases from J, with 16 bases between. The CDR3 DNA sequence: TGTGCCAGGAACCGACAGCACTTTTATAATTCACCCCTCCACTTT. This sequence encodes CARNRQHFYNSPLHF. Drawing the rest from reference TRBV19 and TRBJ1-6, the complete variable domain is DGGITQSPKYLFRKEGQNVTLSCEQNLNHDAMYWYRQDPGQGLRLIYYSQIVNDFQKGDIAEGYSVSREKKESFPLTVTSAQKNPTAFYLCARNRQHFYNSPLHFGNGTRLTVT.

As for this clonotype: The CDR3 does not close with the conserved phenylalanine or tryptophan, likely indicating a read error. This chain uses TRBV7-9 with TRBJ2-7; D ambiguous. This CDR3 region has 14 residues. V was trimmed by 5 bases and J by 0 bases, leaving 11 bases between them. The germline V gene has CDR1 SEHNR and CDR2 FQNEAQ (reference sequence). The CDR3 sequence is CASSPIHGSYEQYI. The CDR3 DNA follows: TGTGCCAGCAGCCCCATCCACGGCTCCTACGAGCAGTACATC.

The gene calls are TRBV7-6 and TRBJ2-7; D ambiguous. This CDR3 contains 13 residues. V was clipped by 6 bases and J by 2 bases, with 11 bases between them. Germline V CDR1 and CDR2: SGHVS, FNYEAQ. CDR3 nucleotide sequence: TGTGCCAGCAGTCGATGGCCCACCTACGAGCAGTACGTC. Its translation is CASSRWPTYEQYV.

This clonotype qualifies as medium-sized (0.01 to 0.1%). The chain links TRBV6-5 to TRBJ1-2, with TRBD1 matching 8 bases. V was clipped by 8 bases and J by 8 bases; unmatched bases: 7. This CDR3 comprises 12 residues. Germline values: CDR1 MNHEY, CDR2 SVGAGI. CDR3 residues: CASWTGYGGYTF. CDR3 in DNA: TGTGCCAGCTGGACAGGGTATGGAGGCTACACCTTC.

This clonotype has only a few counts. CDR3: CASSVNPYYEQYF. CDR3 nucleotide sequence: TGTGCCAGCAGCGTTAATCCTTACTACGAGCAGTACTTC. V gene TRBV7-2 combines with J gene TRBJ2-7, with D hard to call. The CDR3 sequence is 13 residues long. V gave up 5 bases and J gave up 3 bases, with 11 bases separating them. CDR1 and CDR2 from the germline V gene are SGHTA and FQGNSA.

There are a few counts of this clonotype. The rearrangement links TRBV6-5 to TRBJ1-5; D possibly corresponds to TRBD1 (5 bases). Germline V gene data show CDR1 as MNHEY and CDR2 as SVGAGI. The V gene lost 8 bases and the J gene lost 11 bases, with 10 bases spanning the gap. There are 10 residues in the CDR3. CDR3 coding DNA: TGTGCCAGCGGGGCTCCTGCCCAGCATTTT. This codes for CASGAPAQHF.

This clonotype showed up just a few times. The CDR3 spells CASSLAANYGYTF. In nucleotides, the CDR3 is TGCGCCAGCAGCTTGGCGGCAAACTATGGCTACACCTTC. The chain couples TRBV5-1 to TRBJ1-2; D remains ambiguous. V was shortened by 0 bases and J by 2 bases, with 5 bases between the two germline ends. Germline V gives CDR1 SGHRS, CDR2 YFSETQ. The CDR3 has 13 amino acids.

This clonotype appeared a few times. The rearrangement links TRBV12-3 or TRBV12-4 to TRBJ1-5, with 9 bases matching TRBD1. The CDR3 loop spans 15 amino acids. The V gene end was trimmed by 5 bases and the J gene end by 7 bases; junction bases not matched to a gene: 9. CDR3 in amino acids: CASSPAGQGIQPQHF. The DNA of the CDR3 is TGTGCCAGCAGTCCAGCGGGACAGGGTATCCAGCCCCAGCATTTT.

The table lists this clonotype with a few counts. It is unclear where the CDR3 begins or ends on the DNA, so no DNA is shown, and the CDR3 is as TCRdb lists it. The chain carries TRBV6-1 and TRBJ2-4; the listed D gene, TRBD1, was not tested against the DNA. Including both end residues, the CDR3 is 12 amino acids long. CDR1 is MNHNS, CDR2 SASEGT, per germline. CDR3 sequence: CASSVGTGTGYF.

V is TRBV12-3 or TRBV12-4 and J is TRBJ1-2; possibly TRBD1 for D (6 bases). V was cut by 4 bases and J by 6 bases, with 15 bases left in between. CDR3 size: 14 residues. The CDR3 coding sequence is TGTGCCAGCAGTTCAATCCGGGGGCGCAATGGCTACACCTTC. Translation gives CASSSIRGRNGYTF.